The 19 T cell receptor beta chains below were found in one sample sequenced in a study of cytomegalovirus exposure and HLA in healthy donors. The assay was immunoSEQ multiplex PCR, and TCRdb's table has in-frame clones only and misses some. The sample has about 220,000 clones, 75% to 95% seen once. Sequencing was done on a sample of PBMCs. These receptors all come from a woman aged 18-29 years in good health and CMV-seronegative.

As to this clone: A junction end diverges from the germline sequence, so it may reflect a read error. The CDR3 nucleotides read TGTGCCAGCAGCTTTGGAGACAGGGAAAGATCCTTC. Translated, it gives CASSFGDRERSF. The gene calls are TRBV5-4 and TRBJ1-2; 7 nucleotides line up with TRBD1. The CDR3 length is 12 residues. Germline CDR1 and CDR2: SGHNT and YYREEE (reference sequence).

This chain uses TRBV7-9 with TRBJ2-7, with 7 positions matching TRBD2. Losses at the gene ends were 1 base for V and 2 bases for J; bases not matched to a gene: 2. Germline CDR1 and CDR2: SEHNR and FQNEAQ (reference sequence). The CDR3 spans 14 residues. As DNA, the CDR3 is TGTGCCAGCAGCTTAGATGGGGGGGCCTACGAGCAGTACTTC. Translation gives CASSLDGGAYEQYF.

The genes are TRBV9 and TRBJ2-7, with TRBD2 as a possible D gene (6 bases). The ends were cut back, 0 bases at V and 2 bases at J, with 12 bases in the middle. The CDR3 has 15 residues. Germline V CDR1 and CDR2: SGDLS, YYNGEE. DNA of the CDR3: TGTGCCAGCAGCGTAGAGGGTAGCGGAACCTACGAGCAGTACTTC. Translation gives CASSVEGSGTYEQYF.

The chain uses TRBV29-1 and TRBJ1-2, with no clear D. The V and J ends lost 0 bases and 7 bases respectively, with 18 bases between them. The CDR3 runs 15 residues. CDR1 is SQVTM, CDR2 ANQGSEA, per germline. The CDR3 here is CSVEDIYPSVRGYTF. CDR3 DNA sequence: TGCAGCGTTGAAGATATTTATCCGAGCGTCCGTGGCTACACCTTC. Looking up the rest from reference TRBV29-1 and TRBJ1-2 gives the full variable domain: SAVISQKPSRDICQRGTSLTIQCQVDSQVTMMFWYRQQPGQSLTLIATANQGSEATYESGFVIDKFPISRPNLTFSTLTVSNMSPEDSSIYLCSVEDIYPSVRGYTFGSGTRLTVV.

V is TRBV4-1 and J is TRBJ1-4; 9 nucleotides align to TRBD1. V shed 3 bases and J 8 bases; nucleotides not matched to a gene: 7. The CDR3 contains 15 residues. CDR1 is MGHRA, CDR2 YSYEKL, per germline. DNA of the CDR3: TGCGCCAGCAGCCAGGTCGGGACAGGGCGAGAAAAACTGTTTTTT. Its translation: CASSQVGTGREKLFF.

This clone was seen a single time. This rearrangement joins TRBV6-6 to TRBJ2-1; D remains unclear. V was shortened by 6 bases and J by 0 bases, with 6 bases between the two germline ends. Germline V gene data show CDR1 as MNHNY and CDR2 as SVGAGI (reference sequence). CDR3 length: 13 amino acids. Written as DNA, the CDR3 is TGTGCCAGCAGAAACAGCTCCTACAATGAGCAGTTCTTC. Translated, it gives CASRNSSYNEQFF.

This sequence joins TRBV7-9 and TRBJ2-1; D is possibly TRBD1 (5 bases). The CDR3 loop spans 11 amino acids. V was pared by 7 bases and J by 7 bases, with 8 bases between. CDR1 and CDR2 from the germline V gene are SEHNR and FQNEAQ (reference sequence). The CDR3 nucleotides are TGTGCCAGCAAGGGGTCAAATGAGCAGTTCTTC. Translated, it gives CASKGSNEQFF.

The chain uses TRBV9 and TRBJ2-5; 7 nucleotides align to TRBD1. The germline CDR1 and CDR2 sequences are SGDLS and YYNGEE. V was clipped by 2 bases and J by 2 bases; unmatched bases: 9. This CDR3 has 16 residues. The CDR3 nucleotides are TGTGCCAGCAGCGTCTCGACAGGGACGGTACAAGAGACCCAGTACTTC. It translates to CASSVSTGTVQETQYF. Filled out from reference TRBV9 and TRBJ2-5, the complete variable domain reads DSGVTQTPKHLITATGQRVTLRCSPRSGDLSVYWYQQSLDQGLQFLIQYYNGEERAKGNILERFSAQQFPDLHSELNLSSLELGDSALYFCASSVSTGTVQETQYFGPGTRLLVL.

This chain uses TRBV7-8 with TRBJ1-2; D is uncertain. The ends were cut back, 1 base at V and 6 bases at J, with 12 bases in the middle. Germline CDR1 SGHVS, CDR2 FQNEAQ. The CDR3 totals 14 residues. The CDR3 nucleotides are TGTGCCAGCAGCTTAGTCCCGGTGAGGGATGGCTACACCTTC. Translating gives CASSLVPVRDGYTF.

The chain has TRBV28 and TRBJ1-1, with 7 nucleotides matching TRBD1. CDR3 size: 11 residues. The J segment lost 11 bases and the V segment lost 8 bases, leaving 8 bases of the junction unmatched. Germline V gene data show CDR1 as MDHEN and CDR2 as SYDVKM. The CDR3 loop reads CASLRGLRAFF. In DNA, the CDR3 is TGTGCCAGCTTAAGGGGGCTAAGGGCTTTCTTT.

This chain connects TRBV5-4 to TRBJ1-1, with D unclear. Trimming stripped 0 bases from V and 4 bases from J, with 13 bases between. Looked up from germline, CDR1 is SGHNT and CDR2 is YYREEE (reference sequence). The CDR3 spans 15 residues. CDR3 nucleotides: TGTGCCAGCAGCTTGGCTTTGGGAGCCCTCACTGAAGCTTTCTTT. Amino acids: CASSLALGALTEAFF.

The gene calls are TRBV5-4 and TRBJ2-2; maybe TRBD2 (5 bases). Germline V gene data show CDR1 as SGHNT and CDR2 as YYREEE (reference sequence). V lost 2 bases and J lost 4, with 9 bases in between. This CDR3 comprises 14 residues. The CDR3 spells CASSFGDPTGELFF. The CDR3 region has the DNA TGTGCCAGCAGCTTCGGGGATCCCACCGGGGAGCTGTTTTTT.

The chain links TRBV30 to TRBJ2-5; possible D gene TRBD2, 7 bases. CDR1 is GTSNPN and CDR2 is SVGIG in the germline V gene (reference sequence). V lost 1 base, J lost 5 bases, and 11 bases lay in between. The CDR3 contains 13 residues. The CDR3 here is CAWSEGGGETQYF. DNA of the CDR3: TGTGCCTGGAGTGAGGGGGGGGGTGAGACCCAGTACTTC.

V is TRBV25-1 and J is TRBJ2-3, with 8 nucleotides matching TRBD2. The germline V gene has CDR1 MGHDK and CDR2 SYGVNS. V shed 2 bases and J 15 bases; nucleotides not matched to a gene: 10. This CDR3 contains 13 residues. The DNA for the CDR3 is TGTGCCAGCAGTGAACCCCTAGCGGGTAGATCTTATTTT. It translates to CASSEPLAGRSYF. Combining the CDR3 with reference TRBV25-1 and TRBJ2-3 gives the whole variable domain EADIYQTPRYLVIGTGKKITLECSQTMGHDKMYWYQQDPGMELHLIHYSYGVNSTEKGDLSSESTVSRIRTEHFPLTLESARPSHTSQYLCASSEPLAGRSYFGPGTRLTVL.

This sequence joins TRBV19 and TRBJ2-7, with a tentative D call TRBD2 (6 bases). The CDR3 is 16 amino acids. Germline V gene data show CDR1 as LNHDA and CDR2 as SQIVND (reference sequence). The ends were cut back, 3 bases at V and 6 bases at J, with 21 bases in the middle. CDR3 nucleotide sequence: TGTGCCAGTAGTATGGGGTTCGGCACCCTTAGCGGCGAGCAGTACTTC. Amino acid sequence: CASSMGFGTLSGEQYF.

In DNA form, the CDR3 reads TGTGCCAGCAGTACCAGGGGCCACGCCACCTACGAGCAGTACTTC. Translated, it gives CASSTRGHATYEQYF. The genes are TRBV27 and TRBJ2-7, with a possible D match to TRBD1 (6 bases). Deletions cut 5 bases from V and 2 bases from J, with 16 bases between. Germline CDR1 is MNHEY and CDR2 is SMNVEV (reference sequence). The CDR3 is made up of 15 amino acids.

The chain employs TRBV10-3 and TRBJ2-1; 13 nucleotides align to TRBD2. Germline-derived CDR1 and CDR2 are ENHRY and SYGVKD. This CDR3 contains 15 residues. Losses at the gene ends were 6 bases for V and 8 bases for J; bases not matched to a gene: 7. CDR3 coding DNA: TGTGCCATCAGGGCCGGGACTAGCGGGAACGATGAGCAGTTCTTC. Protein product: CAIRAGTSGNDEQFF.

The chain uses TRBV6-5 and TRBJ2-5; perhaps TRBD2 as D (5 bases). This CDR3 comprises 15 residues. Germline V gene data show CDR1 as MNHEY and CDR2 as SVGAGI. The germline V and J ends were trimmed by 6 bases and 2 bases, with 16 bases remaining between them. The CDR3 sequence is CASSPTWTQQETQYF. DNA for the CDR3: TGTGCCAGCAGCCCGACCTGGACTCAACAAGAGACCCAGTACTTC.

This clone showed up just once. The CDR3 is CASSLSWTISYEQYF. The CDR3 nucleotides read TGTGCCAGCAGCTTATCGTGGACTATCTCCTACGAGCAGTACTTC. The V and J genes are TRBV11-2 and TRBJ2-7; TRBD2 is a possible D gene (6 bases). CDR3 length equals 15 residues. CDR1 is SGHAT and CDR2 is FQNNGV in the germline V gene. V shed 2 bases and J shed 0 bases, with 11 bases lying between them.